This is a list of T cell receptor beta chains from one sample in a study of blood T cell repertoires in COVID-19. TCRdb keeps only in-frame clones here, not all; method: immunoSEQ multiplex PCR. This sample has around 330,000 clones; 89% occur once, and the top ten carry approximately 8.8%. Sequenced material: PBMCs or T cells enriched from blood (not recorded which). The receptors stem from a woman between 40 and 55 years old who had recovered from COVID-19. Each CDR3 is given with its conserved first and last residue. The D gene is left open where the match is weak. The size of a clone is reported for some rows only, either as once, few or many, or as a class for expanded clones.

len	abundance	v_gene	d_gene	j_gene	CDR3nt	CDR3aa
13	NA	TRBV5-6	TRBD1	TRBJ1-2	TGTGCCAGCAGACGTACAGGGGGAGGTGGCTACACCTTC	CASRRTGGGGYTF
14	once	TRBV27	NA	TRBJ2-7	TGTGCCAGCAGTTTATCTTGGACAGCCTACGAGCAGTACTTC	CASSLSWTAYEQYF
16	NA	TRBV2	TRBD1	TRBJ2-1	TGTGCCAGTGCCTCTCCCGGGACAGGGGGGACCAATGAGCAGTTCTTC	CASASPGTGGTNEQFF
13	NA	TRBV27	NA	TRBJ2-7	TGTGCCAGCAGTAACCGACTGAGCTACGAGCAGTACTTC	CASSNRLSYEQYF
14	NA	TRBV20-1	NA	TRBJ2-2	TGCAGTGCTAGTTACGGACTAATGGGCGGGGAGCTGTTTTTT	CSASYGLMGGELFF
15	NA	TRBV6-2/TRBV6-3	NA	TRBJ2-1	TGTGCCAGCAGTTATGCACCAGACAGTCACAATGAGCAGTTCTTC	CASSYAPDSHNEQFF
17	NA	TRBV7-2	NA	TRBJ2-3	TGTGCCAGCAGCTTAAGGCGGGGACTCCTTCGCACAGATACGCAGTATTTT	CASSLRRGLLRTDTQYF
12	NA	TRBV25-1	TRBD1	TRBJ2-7	TGTGCCAGCAGGACAGGGAAACACGAGCAGTACTTC	CASRTGKHEQYF
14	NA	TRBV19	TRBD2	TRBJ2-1	TGTGCCAGTAGTACGACTAGCGGGAGTATTGAGCAGTTCTTC	CASSTTSGSIEQFF
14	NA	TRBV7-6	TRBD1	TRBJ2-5	TGTGCCAGCAGCTTAGCTACAGGGGGAGAGACCCAGTACTTC	CASSLATGGETQYF
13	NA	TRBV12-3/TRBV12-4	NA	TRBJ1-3	TGTGCCAGCAAGGAGGCCCCTGGAAACACCATATATTTT	CASKEAPGNTIYF
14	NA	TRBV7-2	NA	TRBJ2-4	TGTGCCAGCAGCCTCTCAAGCGCGGGGGCGATTCAGTACTTC	CASSLSSAGAIQYF
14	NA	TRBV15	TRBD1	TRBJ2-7	TGTGCCACCAGTGCGGACAGGGCGTATACCGAGCAGTACTTC	CATSADRAYTEQYF
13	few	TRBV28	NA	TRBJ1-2	TGTGCCAGCAGTTCCGACAAGAACTATGGCTACACCTTC	CASSSDKNYGYTF
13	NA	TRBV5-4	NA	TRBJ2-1	TGTGCCAGCGGGCAGGTTAATAACAATGAGCAGTTCTTC	CASGQVNNNEQFF
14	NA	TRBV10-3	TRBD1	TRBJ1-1	TGTGCCATCAGTGAGTCATACAGGGGGGGTGAAGCTTTCTTT	CAISESYRGGEAFF
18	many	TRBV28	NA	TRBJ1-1	TGTGCCAGCAGTCCCATGGTTGCCCAGGGCAGGGAGAACACTGAAGCTTTCTTT	CASSPMVAQGRENTEAFF